These T cell receptor beta chains were read from a single sample in a study of blood T cell repertoires in COVID-19. Profiling relied on immunoSEQ multiplex PCR, and the TCRdb table lists in-frame clones only, not all of them. The sample carries about 49,000 clones, around 81% recorded once. The material sequenced was peripheral blood. The origin of the receptors is a woman of 80 years or more with COVID-19, enrolled during active disease. Both conserved end residues are part of each CDR3. Each record gives: D gene, J gene, clone size, V gene, CDR3 protein, CDR3 DNA. A D gene is named only where the DNA matches it firmly. Clone size, where shown, is once, few, many, or a class for clones that have expanded.

>TRBD2|TRBJ2-1|few|TRBV6-5
CASSRRLAGETEQFF
TGTGCCAGCAGTAGGCGACTAGCGGGAGAAACTGAGCAGTTCTTC
>-|TRBJ2-3|-|TRBV30
CAWSVQRRYPLPTQYF
TGTGCCTGGAGTGTCCAGCGGAGGTATCCCCTCCCTACGCAGTATTTT
>TRBD2|TRBJ2-7|-|TRBV28
CASSFPGLAGSSYEQYF
TGTGCCAGCAGTTTCCCGGGACTAGCGGGGAGCTCCTACGAGCAGTACTTC
>-|TRBJ2-1|-|TRBV3-1/TRBV3-2
CASSQPRAGYQRYEQFF
TGTGCCAGCAGCCAACCGCGGGCAGGCTATCAACGGTATGAGCAGTTCTTC
>-|TRBJ2-2|-|TRBV7-9
CASSRSEGTGELFF
TGTGCCAGCAGCCGATCAGAGGGAACCGGGGAGCTGTTTTTT
>TRBD2|TRBJ2-5|-|TRBV5-4
CASSLETSGSVETQYF
TGTGCCAGCAGCTTGGAGACTAGCGGGAGTGTGGAGACCCAGTACTTC
>-|TRBJ2-2|-|TRBV5-4
CASSTTSTGELFF
TGTGCCAGCAGCACAACTAGCACCGGGGAGCTGTTTTTT
>-|TRBJ2-1|-|TRBV7-2
CASSSYRVPEQFF
TGTGCCAGCAGCTCCTACAGGGTTCCTGAGCAGTTCTTC
>-|TRBJ1-1|-|TRBV3-1/TRBV3-2
CASSQIQGEAFF
TGTGCCAGCAGCCAGATACAGGGTGAAGCTTTCTTT
>TRBD1|TRBJ2-5|-|TRBV19
CASSDTGGRETQYF
TGTGCCAGTAGTGACACAGGGGGCAGGGAGACCCAGTACTTC
>-|TRBJ1-6|few|TRBV19
CASSLDGAGNSPLHF
TGTGCCAGTAGTCTCGATGGGGCGGGGAATTCACCCCTCCACTTT
>-|TRBJ1-2|-|TRBV5-4
CASSPPDTRNYGYTF
TGTGCCAGCAGCCCTCCGGACACGCGCAACTATGGCTACACCTTC
>TRBD1|TRBJ1-1|-|TRBV6-5
CASSYGDRPNTEAFF
TGTGCCAGCAGTTACGGGGACAGACCGAACACTGAAGCTTTCTTT
>-|TRBJ2-3|-|TRBV3-1/TRBV3-2
CASSPTPQSTDTQYF
TGTGCCAGCAGCCCAACTCCCCAAAGCACAGATACGCAGTATTTT
>TRBD1|TRBJ1-1|-|TRBV6-5
CASSYETTGGSEAFF
TGTGCCAGCAGTTACGAGACAACAGGGGGCTCTGAAGCTTTCTTT
>TRBD1|TRBJ2-7|-|TRBV5-4
CASSLARSGGLYEQYF
TGTGCCAGCAGCTTGGCCAGGTCAGGGGGCTTGTACGAGCAGTACTTC
>-|TRBJ2-1|-|TRBV11-2
CASSLVVAGWVEQFF
TGTGCCAGCAGCTTAGTCGTTGCGGGATGGGTTGAGCAGTTCTTC
>-|TRBJ2-3|few|TRBV5-1
CASSLGQLASRTDTQYF
TGCGCCAGCAGCTTGGGCCAGCTAGCGTCCCGCACAGATACGCAGTATTTT
>-|TRBJ1-4|-|TRBV7-2
CASSLQTATNEKLFF
TGTGCCAGCAGCCTCCAGACAGCAACTAATGAAAAACTGTTTTTT
>-|TRBJ1-4|-|TRBV9
CASSDTGLDNEKLFF
TGTGCCAGCAGCGATACAGGGCTTGATAATGAAAAACTGTTTTTT
>-|TRBJ2-7|-|TRBV2
CASRPDRPYSYEQYF
TGTGCCAGCAGGCCTGACAGGCCTTACTCCTACGAGCAGTACTTC
>-|TRBJ2-7|-|TRBV19
CASSTLNKQGWEYEQYF
TGTGCCAGTAGTACTCTAAACAAACAGGGTTGGGAGTACGAGCAGTACTTC
>-|TRBJ2-1|once|TRBV19
CASSITASYRVNEQFF
TGTGCCAGTAGTATAACCGCCTCCTACCGAGTGAATGAGCAGTTCTTC
>-|TRBJ2-1|-|TRBV11-1
CASSFHSYNEQFF
TGTGCCAGCAGCTTCCACTCCTACAATGAGCAGTTCTTC
>-|TRBJ1-5|-|TRBV21-1
CASPQTGDRGNQPQHF
TGTGCCAGCCCCCAAACCGGGGACAGAGGCAATCAGCCCCAGCATTTT
>TRBD2|TRBJ2-1|-|TRBV6-5
CASSWPTSGLGEQFF
TGTGCCAGCAGTTGGCCGACTAGCGGTTTGGGTGAGCAGTTCTTC
>TRBD1|TRBJ1-1|once|TRBV7-9
CASSGYRGKGTEAFF
TGTGCCAGCAGCGGATACAGGGGAAAAGGAACTGAAGCTTTCTTT
>TRBD1|TRBJ1-1|-|TRBV5-1
CASSLQGAGTEAFF
TGCGCCAGCAGCTTACAGGGGGCGGGAACTGAAGCTTTCTTT
>TRBD1|TRBJ1-2|-|TRBV7-9
CASSSPDRANYGYTF
TGTGCCAGCAGCTCGCCGGACAGGGCTAACTATGGCTACACCTTC
>-|TRBJ2-6|-|TRBV6-6
CASSPLHHETSGANVLTF
TGTGCCAGCAGTCCCCTCCATCACGAGACATCCGGGGCCAACGTCCTGACTTTC
>-|TRBJ1-6|-|TRBV2
CASRQQVLNNSPLHF
TGTGCCAGCAGACAACAGGTCTTAAACAATTCACCCCTCCACTTT
>TRBD2|TRBJ2-5|-|TRBV6-5
CASSSLWTSGQETQYF
TGTGCCAGCAGTTCCCTTTGGACTAGCGGACAAGAGACCCAGTACTTC
>TRBD2|TRBJ2-7|-|TRBV7-9
CASSSSGGGNEQYF
TGTGCCAGCAGCAGCTCGGGAGGCGGGAACGAGCAGTACTTC
>-|TRBJ2-7|-|TRBV21-1
CASSFRLAGVYEQYF
TGTGCCAGCAGCTTTCGACTAGCGGGAGTCTACGAGCAGTACTTC
>TRBD1|TRBJ2-7|-|TRBV24-1
CATSDLDRGRVQYF
TGTGCCACCAGTGACCTGGACAGGGGGCGGGTGCAGTACTTC
>-|TRBJ2-7|-|TRBV11-2
CASSYYTTGQAYEQYF
TGTGCCAGCAGCTATTATACTACAGGGCAAGCCTACGAGCAGTACTTC
>TRBD1|TRBJ2-3|-|TRBV7-2
CASSPRDRGLLTDTQYF
TGTGCCAGCAGCCCCCGGGACAGGGGCCTCCTCACAGATACGCAGTATTTT
>-|TRBJ1-1|-|TRBV27
CASSHLLLGGGTEAFF
TGTGCCAGCAGTCATCTTCTGTTAGGGGGGGGGACTGAAGCTTTCTTT
>TRBD1|TRBJ2-7|-|TRBV9
CASGGPRSGTGENYEQYF
TGTGCCAGCGGGGGCCCGCGCTCCGGGACAGGGGAGAACTACGAGCAGTACTTC
>-|TRBJ2-2|-|TRBV6-4
CASSDGGADTGELFF
TGTGCCAGCAGTGATGGGGGGGCTGACACCGGGGAGCTGTTTTTT
>-|TRBJ1-1|-|TRBV14
CASTLGGPLNTEAFF
TGTGCCAGCACCTTGGGGGGGCCTTTGAACACTGAAGCTTTCTTT
>-|TRBJ1-2|-|TRBV19
CASSIDQDYGYTF
TGTGCCAGTAGTATAGACCAGGATTATGGCTACACCTTC
>TRBD1|TRBJ1-2|-|TRBV7-9
CASSSRQGVSYGYTF
TGTGCCAGCAGCTCTCGACAGGGGGTGAGCTATGGCTACACCTTC
>TRBD1|TRBJ1-2|-|TRBV25-1
CASSESRTGKDGYTF
TGTGCCAGCAGTGAATCGAGGACAGGGAAGGATGGCTACACCTTC
>-|TRBJ1-1|-|TRBV6-5
CASSLNRDTEAFF
TGTGCCAGCAGCCTTAACAGGGACACTGAAGCTTTCTTT
>-|TRBJ2-7|few|TRBV7-9
CASSLYPGGLSYEQYF
TGTGCCAGCAGCTTATACCCCGGGGGGCTCTCCTACGAGCAGTACTTC
>TRBD2|TRBJ2-1|-|TRBV25-1
CASSKLAGSSYEQFF
TGTGCCAGCAGTAAACTAGCGGGAAGCTCGTATGAGCAGTTCTTC
>TRBD2|TRBJ2-1|-|TRBV6-6
CASSYGQRETNEQFF
TGTGCCAGCAGTTACGGCCAGCGGGAGACTAATGAGCAGTTCTTC